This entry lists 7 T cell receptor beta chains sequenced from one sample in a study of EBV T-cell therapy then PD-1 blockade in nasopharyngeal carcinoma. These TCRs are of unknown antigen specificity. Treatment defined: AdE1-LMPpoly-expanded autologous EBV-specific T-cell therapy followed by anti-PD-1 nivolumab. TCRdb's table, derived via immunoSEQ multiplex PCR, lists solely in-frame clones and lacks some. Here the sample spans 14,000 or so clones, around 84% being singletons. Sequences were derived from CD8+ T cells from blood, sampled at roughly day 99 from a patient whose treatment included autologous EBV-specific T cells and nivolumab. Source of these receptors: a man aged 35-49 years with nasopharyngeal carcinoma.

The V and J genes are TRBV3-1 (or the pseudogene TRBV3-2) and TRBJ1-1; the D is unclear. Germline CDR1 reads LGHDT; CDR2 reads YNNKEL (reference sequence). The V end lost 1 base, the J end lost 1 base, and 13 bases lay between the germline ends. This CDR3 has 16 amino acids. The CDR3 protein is CASSQAIPTPNTEAFF. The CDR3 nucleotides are TGTGCCAGCAGCCAAGCGATCCCTACCCCGAACACTGAAGCTTTCTTT.

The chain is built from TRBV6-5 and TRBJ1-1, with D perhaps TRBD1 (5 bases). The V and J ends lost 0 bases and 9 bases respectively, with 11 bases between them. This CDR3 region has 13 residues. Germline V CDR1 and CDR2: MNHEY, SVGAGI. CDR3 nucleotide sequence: TGTGCCAGCAGTTACTCGACCGGGGGTAAAGCTTTCTTT. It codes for CASSYSTGGKAFF.

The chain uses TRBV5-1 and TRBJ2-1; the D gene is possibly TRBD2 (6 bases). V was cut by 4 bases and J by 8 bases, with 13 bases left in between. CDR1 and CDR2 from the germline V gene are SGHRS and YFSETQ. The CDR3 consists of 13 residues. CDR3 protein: CASSIRDWDEQFF. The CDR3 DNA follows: TGCGCCAGCAGCATCCGGGACTGGGATGAGCAGTTCTTC.

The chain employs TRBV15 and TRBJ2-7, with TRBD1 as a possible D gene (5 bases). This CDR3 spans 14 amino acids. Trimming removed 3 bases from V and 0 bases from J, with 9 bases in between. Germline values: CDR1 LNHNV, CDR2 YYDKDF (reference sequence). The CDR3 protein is CATSSRVASYEQYF. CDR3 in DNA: TGTGCCACCAGCAGCAGGGTTGCCTCCTACGAGCAGTACTTC.

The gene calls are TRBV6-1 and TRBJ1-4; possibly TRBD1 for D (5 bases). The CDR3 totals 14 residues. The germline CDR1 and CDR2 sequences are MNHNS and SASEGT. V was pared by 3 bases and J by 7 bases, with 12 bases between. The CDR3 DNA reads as TGTGCCAGCAGTGAGGGGGGGGAGAGTGAAAAACTGTTTTTT. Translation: CASSEGGESEKLFF.

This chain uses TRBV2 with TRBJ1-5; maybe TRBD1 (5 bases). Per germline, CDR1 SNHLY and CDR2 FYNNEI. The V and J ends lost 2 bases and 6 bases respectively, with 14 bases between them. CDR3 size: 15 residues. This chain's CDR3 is CASSERAGRGQPQHF. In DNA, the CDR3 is TGTGCCAGCAGTGAAAGGGCAGGGAGGGGTCAGCCCCAGCATTTT.

This CDR3 is CASSEVVDNSPLHF. The DNA for the CDR3 is TGTGCCAGCAGTGAAGTTGTGGATAATTCACCCCTCCACTTT. V and J are TRBV6-1 and TRBJ1-6; D is unclear. The CDR3 length is 14 residues. The V gene's germline CDR1 is MNHNS and CDR2 SASEGT. Trimming stripped 1 base from V and 5 bases from J, with 6 bases between.